This T cell receptor (beta chain) was sequenced during a study of patients and donors after allogeneic stem cell transplantation. TCRdb re-called the RT-PCR reads through MiXCR, storing one row per CDR3 protein. This sample has about 960,000 distinct CDR3 sequences, with about a sixth found just once. This clonotype was seen more than once but under ten times. V was trimmed by 7 bases and J by 0 bases, leaving 9 bases between them. This CDR3 comprises 13 residues. Looked up from germline, CDR1 is SNHLY and CDR2 is FYNNEI. The chain links TRBV2 to TRBJ2-5; D is unclear. The receptor comes from a human donor who was either an allogeneic HSCT recipient or a stem cell or donor lymphocyte infusion donor (not recorded which). It is not recorded whose cells these are; they may come from a transplant donor. The source material was blood, either unsorted or a sorted T cell fraction (not recorded which). The CDR3 coding sequence is TGTGCCAGCATGGCCTCGTACCAAGAGACCCAGTACTTC. It codes for CASMASYQETQYF.